A single sample is the source of the 9 T cell receptor beta chains below, sequenced in a study of shared clonotypes between healthy human individuals. Some clones are missing from TCRdb's copy, which holds only in-frame ones; the method was immunoSEQ multiplex PCR. Of fewer than 600,000 clones detected, roughly three quarters appear once; the ten largest clones hold around 12%. Source material: PBMCs. These receptors were obtained from a woman between 35 and 50 years old in good health. Some clones in this sample may be carry-over from other donors' samples.

This chain joins TRBV6-5 and TRBJ1-5; the D is unclear. The CDR3 has 15 amino acids. The V and J ends lost 6 bases and 1 base respectively, with 13 bases between them. Germline CDR1 reads MNHEY; CDR2 reads SVGAGI. The CDR3: CASRTFFGSNQPQHF. The CDR3 DNA follows: TGTGCCAGCAGGACCTTCTTCGGGAGCAATCAGCCCCAGCATTTT.

The chain uses TRBV30 and TRBJ2-7, with TRBD2 matching over 11 bases. CDR3 size: 14 residues. Germline V lookup: CDR1 GTSNPN, CDR2 SVGIG (reference sequence). Germline trimming cut 0 bases from V and 6 bases from J; bases unmatched to any gene: 4. CDR3 sequence: CAWSVLAGAREQYF. The CDR3 region has the DNA TGTGCCTGGAGTGTACTAGCGGGAGCGCGCGAGCAGTACTTC.

CDR3 amino acids: CSVARVGVGDTGELFF. In DNA, the CDR3 is TGCAGCGTGGCTAGGGTGGGTGTCGGGGACACCGGGGAGCTGTTTTTT. The chain is built from TRBV29-1 and TRBJ2-2; D is possibly TRBD2 (5 bases). Germline CDR1 SQVTM, CDR2 ANQGSEA. Trimming left V 6 bases short and J 3 bases short, with 20 bases between. The CDR3 extends over 16 amino acids.

This clone appeared once. A far larger clone is just one base off, so this is likely a read error. Different DNA sequences within this sample yield the same CDR3. The chain joins TRBV29-1 to TRBJ2-1; D may be TRBD1 or TRBD2 (5 bases each). The V gene's germline CDR1 is SQVTM and CDR2 ANQGSEA. Trimming shortened V by 8 bases and J by 9 bases, and 17 bases separated the two germline ends. This CDR3 contains 12 residues. The CDR3 region is CSLTYSGTEQFF. The CDR3 nucleotides read TGCAGCCTGACCTATTCCGGGACTGAGCAGTTCTTC.

The chain joins TRBV11-2 to TRBJ2-5; tentative D call: TRBD1 (5 bases). Trimming took off 5 bases at V and 5 bases at J, with 18 bases between the two ends. Germline-derived CDR1 and CDR2 are SGHAT and FQNNGV. The CDR3 extends over 15 amino acids. The CDR3 loop reads CASSPRQPRGETQYF. The CDR3 DNA follows: TGTGCCAGCAGCCCTCGACAGCCTCGAGGCGAGACCCAGTACTTC.

This clone was seen a handful of times. The chain employs TRBV5-1 and TRBJ2-2; D perhaps matches TRBD2 (6 bases). Germline CDR1 and CDR2: SGHRS and YFSETQ. The CDR3 consists of 16 residues. The V end lost 6 bases, the J end lost 6 bases, and 21 bases lay between the germline ends. CDR3 nucleotide sequence: TGCGCCAGCAATAGTGGGGGACTTCGCCCCCCCGGGGAGCTGTTTTTT. Translating it yields CASNSGGLRPPGELFF. Full variable domain (outside the CDR3, taken from reference TRBV5-1 and TRBJ2-2): KAGVTQTPRYLIKTRGQQVTLSCSPISGHRSVSWYQQTPGQGLQFLFEYFSETQRNKGNFPGRFSGRQFSNSRSEMNVSTLELGDSALYLCASNSGGLRPPGELFFGEGSRLTVL.

The chain combines TRBV28 with TRBJ2-7; 14 nucleotides line up with TRBD2. CDR1 and CDR2 (germline): MDHEN, SYDVKM. The junction had 9 bases not matched to a gene; V was cut back by 3 bases and J by 5 bases. This CDR3 has 17 residues. This chain's CDR3 is CASSFLPGTSGSNEQYF. DNA for the CDR3: TGTGCCAGCAGTTTCCTCCCCGGGACTAGCGGGAGCAACGAGCAGTACTTC.

The chain employs TRBV29-1 and TRBJ2-2, with 7 positions matching TRBD2. The CDR3 has 14 residues. The V gene end was trimmed by 7 bases and the J gene end by 0 bases; junction bases not matched to a gene: 5. Germline CDR1 reads SQVTM; CDR2 reads ANQGSEA. CDR3 residues: CSAYTSANTGELFF. As DNA, the CDR3 is TGCAGCGCCTATACTAGCGCGAACACCGGGGAGCTGTTTTTT.

This sequence joins TRBV12-5 and TRBJ2-7; 16 nucleotides align to TRBD2. The germline CDR1 and CDR2 sequences are LGHNT and FRNRAP. The CDR3 has 17 amino acids. V shed 5 bases, J shed 7 bases, and the junction held 11 bases outside the gene matches. The CDR3 coding sequence is TGTGCTAGTGGTACGATCTCACCGGGACTAGCGGGAGGGGAGCAGTACTTC. Translating gives CASGTISPGLAGGEQYF.